This T cell receptor beta chain was captured by sequencing in a study of shared clonotypes between healthy human individuals. Cells designated naive CD8 were CD45RO-negative and were positively selected for CCR7, with terminally differentiated effector memory CD45RA+ cells excluded. Study-wide results and caveats: Tissue TCR repertoires likely differ from these blood-only repertoires.

As to this clone: Its target is not known.

Germline lookup yields CDR1 MNHEY and CDR2 SMNVEV (reference sequence). V gave up 5 bases and J gave up 0 bases; unmatched junction bases: 4. The CDR3 totals 16 residues. Tens of thousands of T cell genomes (about 0.2 ug DNA) went into each sorted-subset replicate. TCRdb keeps only in-frame clones here, not all; method: immunoSEQ multiplex PCR. The sample records roughly 2,000,000 clones, about 93% being singletons. Material: naive CD8+ T cells from PBMCs. The source of this sequence is a young man in good health. Some clones in this sample may be carry-over from other donors' samples. J is TRBJ2-2 and V is TRBV27; 9 nucleotides match TRBD1. CDR3 amino acids: CASSPRTGANTGELFF. The CDR3 DNA reads TGTGCCAGCAGTCCGCGGACAGGGGCGAACACCGGGGAGCTGTTTTTT.